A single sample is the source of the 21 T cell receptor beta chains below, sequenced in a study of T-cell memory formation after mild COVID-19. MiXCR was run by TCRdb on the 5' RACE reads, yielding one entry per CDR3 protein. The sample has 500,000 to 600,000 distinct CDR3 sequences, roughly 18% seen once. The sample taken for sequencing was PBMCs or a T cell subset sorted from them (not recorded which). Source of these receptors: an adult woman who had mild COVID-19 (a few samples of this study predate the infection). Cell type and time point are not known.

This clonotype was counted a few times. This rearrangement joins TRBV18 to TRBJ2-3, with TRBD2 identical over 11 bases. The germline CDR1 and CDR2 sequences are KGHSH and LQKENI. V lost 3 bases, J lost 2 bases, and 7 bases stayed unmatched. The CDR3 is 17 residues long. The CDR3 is CASSPATSGELTDTQYF. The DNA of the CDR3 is TGTGCCAGCTCACCGGCGACTAGCGGGGAGCTCACAGATACGCAGTATTTT.

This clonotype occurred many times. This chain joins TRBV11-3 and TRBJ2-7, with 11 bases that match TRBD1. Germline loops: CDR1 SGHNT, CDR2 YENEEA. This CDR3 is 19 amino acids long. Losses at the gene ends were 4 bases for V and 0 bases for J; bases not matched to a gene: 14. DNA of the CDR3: TGTGCCAGCAGCTCTCACCCCGGGACAGGGGGTATGAGCTCCTACGAGCAGTACTTC. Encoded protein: CASSSHPGTGGMSSYEQYF.

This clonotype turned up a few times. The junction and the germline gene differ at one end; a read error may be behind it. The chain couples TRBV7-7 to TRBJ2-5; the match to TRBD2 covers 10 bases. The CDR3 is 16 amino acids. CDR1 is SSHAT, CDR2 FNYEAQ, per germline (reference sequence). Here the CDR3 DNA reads TGTGCTAGCAGCTTAGCGTTGCTAGCGGGAGAAGAGACCCAGTACTTC. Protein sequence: CASSLALLAGEETQYF.

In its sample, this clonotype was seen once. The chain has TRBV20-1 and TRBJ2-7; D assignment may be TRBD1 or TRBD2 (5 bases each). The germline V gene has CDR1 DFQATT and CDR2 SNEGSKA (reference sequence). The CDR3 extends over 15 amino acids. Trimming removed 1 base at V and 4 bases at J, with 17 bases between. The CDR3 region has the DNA TGCAGTGCTAGAGGGTCCCCGGGACGGACATACGAGCAGTACTTC. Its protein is CSARGSPGRTYEQYF.

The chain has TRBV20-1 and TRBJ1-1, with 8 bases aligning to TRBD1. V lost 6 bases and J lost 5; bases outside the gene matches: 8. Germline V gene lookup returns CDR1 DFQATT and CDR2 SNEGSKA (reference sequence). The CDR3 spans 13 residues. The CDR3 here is CSAGGQGKTEAFF. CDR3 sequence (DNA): TGCAGTGCAGGAGGACAGGGAAAGACTGAAGCTTTCTTT.

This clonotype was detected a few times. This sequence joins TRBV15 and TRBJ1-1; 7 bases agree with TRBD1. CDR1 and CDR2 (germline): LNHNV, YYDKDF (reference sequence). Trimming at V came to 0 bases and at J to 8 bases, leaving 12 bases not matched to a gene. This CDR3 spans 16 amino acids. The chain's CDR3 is CATSRDQGQWDGEAFF. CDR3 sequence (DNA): TGTGCCACCAGCAGAGATCAGGGACAGTGGGACGGGGAAGCTTTCTTT.

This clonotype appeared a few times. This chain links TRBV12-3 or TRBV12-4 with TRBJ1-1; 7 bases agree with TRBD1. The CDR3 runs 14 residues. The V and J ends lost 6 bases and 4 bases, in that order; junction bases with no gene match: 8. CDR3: CASSATGWGTEAFF. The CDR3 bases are TGTGCCAGCAGCGCGACAGGGTGGGGCACTGAAGCTTTCTTT.

CDR3 DNA sequence: TGTGCCAGCAGCCAAGATCGGGTCGGGAGCTATGGCTACACCTTC. It encodes CASSQDRVGSYGYTF. The chain links TRBV14 to TRBJ1-2; D remains unclear. Trimming took 0 bases from V and 4 from J, leaving 12 bases between them. The CDR3 sequence is 15 residues long. CDR1 and CDR2 (germline): SGHDN, FVKESK.

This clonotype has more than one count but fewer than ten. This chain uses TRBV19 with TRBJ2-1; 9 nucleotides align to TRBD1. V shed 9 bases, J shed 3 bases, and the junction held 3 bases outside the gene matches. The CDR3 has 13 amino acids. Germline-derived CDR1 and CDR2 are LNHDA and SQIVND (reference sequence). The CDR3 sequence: CASGTGLYNEQFF. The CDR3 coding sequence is TGTGCCAGCGGGACAGGGCTCTACAATGAGCAGTTCTTC.

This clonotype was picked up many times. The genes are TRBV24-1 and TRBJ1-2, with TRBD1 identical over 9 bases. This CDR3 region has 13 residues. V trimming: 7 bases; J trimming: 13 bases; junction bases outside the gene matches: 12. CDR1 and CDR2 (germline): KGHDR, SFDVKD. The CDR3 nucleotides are TGTGCCACCAGGGATGGACAGGGGACCGCGGTCACCTTC. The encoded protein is CATRDGQGTAVTF.

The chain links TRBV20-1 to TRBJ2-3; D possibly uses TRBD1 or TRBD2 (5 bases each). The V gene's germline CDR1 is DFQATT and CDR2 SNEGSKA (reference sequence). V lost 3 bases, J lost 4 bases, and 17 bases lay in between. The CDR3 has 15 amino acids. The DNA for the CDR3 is TGCAGTGCTAGTCCCCTGGGGCTAGCAGCAGATACGCAGTATTTT. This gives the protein CSASPLGLAADTQYF.

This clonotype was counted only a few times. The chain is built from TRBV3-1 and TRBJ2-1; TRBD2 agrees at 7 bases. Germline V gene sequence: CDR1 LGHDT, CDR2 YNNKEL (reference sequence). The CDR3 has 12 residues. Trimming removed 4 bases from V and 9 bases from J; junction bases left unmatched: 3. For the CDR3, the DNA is TGTGCCAGCAGCCCGTGGGGGGGTGAGCAGTTCTTC. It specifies CASSPWGGEQFF.

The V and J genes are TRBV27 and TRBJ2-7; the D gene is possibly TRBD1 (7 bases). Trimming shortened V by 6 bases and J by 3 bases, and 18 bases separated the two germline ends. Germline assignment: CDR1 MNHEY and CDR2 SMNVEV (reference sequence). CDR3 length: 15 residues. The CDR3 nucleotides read TGTGCCAGCAGGCCCGCGGGACAGCGAAACTACGAGCAGTACTTC. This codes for CASRPAGQRNYEQYF.

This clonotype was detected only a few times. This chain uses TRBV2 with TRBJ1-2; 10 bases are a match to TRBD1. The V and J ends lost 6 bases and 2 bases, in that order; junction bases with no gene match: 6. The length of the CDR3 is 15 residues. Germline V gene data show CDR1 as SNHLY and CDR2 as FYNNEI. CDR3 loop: CASRALTGGNYGYTF. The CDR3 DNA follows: TGTGCCAGCAGGGCCTTGACAGGGGGCAACTATGGCTACACCTTC.

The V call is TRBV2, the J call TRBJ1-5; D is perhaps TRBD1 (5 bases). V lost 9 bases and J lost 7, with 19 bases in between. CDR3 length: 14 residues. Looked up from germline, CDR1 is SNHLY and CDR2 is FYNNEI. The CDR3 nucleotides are TGTGCCAGTCCGCGAGAGACAGAGGGACAGCCCCAGCATTTT. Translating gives CASPRETEGQPQHF.

The CDR3 loop is CASSDGVGGAYTDTQYF. CDR3 sequence (DNA): TGTGCCAGCAGTGATGGGGTAGGGGGCGCGTACACAGATACGCAGTATTTT. The chain joins TRBV6-1 to TRBJ2-3, with 7 bases that match TRBD1. Germline V CDR1 and CDR2: MNHNS, SASEGT. The CDR3 has 17 amino acids. Trimming cost V 3 bases and J 2 bases; bases outside gene matches: 11.

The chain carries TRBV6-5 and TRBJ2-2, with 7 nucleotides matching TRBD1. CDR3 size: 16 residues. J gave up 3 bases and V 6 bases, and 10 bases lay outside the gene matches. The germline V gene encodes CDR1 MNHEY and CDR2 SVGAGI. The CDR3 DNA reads TGTGCCAGCAGCCTTGACAGGGAACAGGACACCGGGGAGCTGTTTTTT. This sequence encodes CASSLDREQDTGELFF.

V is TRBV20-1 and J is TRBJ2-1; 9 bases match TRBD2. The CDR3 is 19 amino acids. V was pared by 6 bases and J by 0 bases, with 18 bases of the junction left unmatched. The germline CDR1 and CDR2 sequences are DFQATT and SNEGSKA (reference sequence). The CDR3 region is CSAKTTAGGPLSSYNEQFF. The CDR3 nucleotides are TGCAGTGCAAAAACGACAGCGGGAGGACCTTTATCCTCCTACAATGAGCAGTTCTTC.

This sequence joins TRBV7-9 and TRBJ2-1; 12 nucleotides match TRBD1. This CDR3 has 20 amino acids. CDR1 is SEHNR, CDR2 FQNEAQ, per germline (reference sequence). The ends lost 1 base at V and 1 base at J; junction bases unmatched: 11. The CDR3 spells CASSLVPGQGARGSYNEQFF. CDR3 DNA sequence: TGTGCCAGCAGCTTAGTCCCGGGACAGGGGGCACGGGGATCCTACAATGAGCAGTTCTTC.

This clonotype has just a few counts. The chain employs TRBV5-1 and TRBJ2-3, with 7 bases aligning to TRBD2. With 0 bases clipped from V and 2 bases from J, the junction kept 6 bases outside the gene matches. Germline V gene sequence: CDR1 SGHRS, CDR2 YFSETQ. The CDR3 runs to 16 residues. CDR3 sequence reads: CASSLEGRGYTDTQYF. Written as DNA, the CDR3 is TGCGCCAGCAGCTTGGAAGGGCGGGGGTACACAGATACGCAGTATTTT.

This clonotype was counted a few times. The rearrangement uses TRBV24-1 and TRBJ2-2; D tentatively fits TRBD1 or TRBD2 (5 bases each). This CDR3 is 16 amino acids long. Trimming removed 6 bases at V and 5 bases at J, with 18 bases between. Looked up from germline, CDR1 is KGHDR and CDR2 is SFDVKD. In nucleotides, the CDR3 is TGTGCCACCAGTTTGGCAGGGACGGTAGGAACCGGGGAGCTGTTTTTT. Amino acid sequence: CATSLAGTVGTGELFF.